This TCR beta chain was sequenced for a study of regulatory T cells in long-lasting Graves disease. TCR beta libraries were built with iRepertoire HTBI primers and Arm-PCR of CDR3 regions. TCRdb re-called the multiplex PCR reads through MiXCR, storing one row per CDR3 protein. The profile shows about 610,000 distinct CDR3 sequences, around 16% of them singletons. Germline lookup yields CDR1 SGHTA and CDR2 FQGTGA. The CDR3 extends over 17 amino acids. The V end was cut by 5 bases, the J end by 7 bases, with 23 bases between. The time point: newly diagnosed GD, antithyroid drugs for less than 3 months. PBMC RNA served as the TCR library source. These data are also associated with another study on T cells in Graves' hyperthyroidism and ophthalmopathy. That paper states: Exclusion of patients followed from uncontrolled infection, other autoimmune disease, pregnancy or lactation.

V and J are TRBV7-3 and TRBJ2-2, with TRBD2 as a possible D gene (5 bases). This clonotype originated in a man younger than 30 with Graves disease. The material sequenced was peripheral blood mononuclear cells (PBMCs), taken at new diagnosis, from a patient treated with antithyroid drugs. The CDR3 reads CASSPNHGLYGFGELFF. The CDR3 bases are TGTGCCAGCAGCCCAAACCACGGACTCTATGGGTTCGGGGAGCTGTTTTTT.